This is a list of T cell receptor beta chains from one sample in a study of CD8+CD57+ T cells in acquired aplastic anemia. Via MiXCR, TCRdb re-called the reads, giving one row per CDR3 protein. Of about 190,000 distinct CDR3 sequences in the sample, around half were seen once. The sequencing input was sorted CD4+, CD8+, or CD8+CD57+ T cells (not recorded which) from PBMCs. The receptors here all came from a human donor with aplastic anemia. Each CDR3 is given with its conserved first and last residue. The D gene is left open where the match is weak. A row's size may be missing; if present it is once, few, many or a size class.

cdr3_aa	cdr3_nt	v_call	j_call	clone_size	d_call
CASSKDRYQETQYF	TGTGCCAGCAGTAAGGACAGATACCAAGAGACCCAGTACTTC	TRBV2	TRBJ2-5	NA	NA
CASSGDISNTGELFF	TGTGCCAGCAGCGGGGACATATCGAACACCGGGGAGCTGTTTTTT	TRBV7-6	TRBJ2-2	NA	NA
CASSLPLGRSQFF	TGTGCCAGCAGCTTACCTCTGGGCAGGTCGCAGTTCTTC	TRBV11-3	TRBJ2-1	NA	NA
CASSLRDSGANVLTF	TGTGCCAGCAGCTTACGGGACTCTGGGGCCAACGTCCTGACTTTC	TRBV7-2	TRBJ2-6	NA	NA
CASRGDGNTEAFF	TGTGCCAGCAGGGGGGACGGGAACACTGAAGCTTTCTTT	TRBV11-2	TRBJ1-1	NA	NA
CASSHDISGANVLTF	TGTGCCAGCAGCCACGACATCTCTGGGGCCAACGTCCTGACTTTC	TRBV2	TRBJ2-6	NA	NA
CSVEPPARRDEQFF	TGCAGCGTTGAACCCCCCGCGCGTCGGGATGAGCAGTTCTTC	TRBV29-1	TRBJ2-1	NA	NA
CASSYSGQGGGNEKLFF	TGTGCCAGCAGTTACTCAGGGCAGGGAGGGGGAAATGAAAAACTGTTTTTT	TRBV6-5	TRBJ1-4	NA	NA
CASSEVWAGSPLHF	TGTGCCAGCAGTGAAGTGTGGGCAGGCTCACCCCTCCACTTT	TRBV6-1	TRBJ1-6	many	NA
CASSETGQNSPLHF	TGTGCCAGCAGCGAAACCGGGCAAAATTCACCCCTCCACTTT	TRBV2	TRBJ1-6	NA	NA
CASSSRPVNNEQFF	TGTGCCAGCAGTTCTAGACCAGTAAACAATGAGCAGTTCTTC	TRBV12-3/TRBV12-4	TRBJ2-1	NA	NA
CASSIGQGRTYTEAFF	TGTGCCAGCAGCATCGGACAGGGGAGAACGTACACTGAAGCTTTCTTT	TRBV11-2	TRBJ1-1	NA	TRBD1
CASSEDGGQGNTEAFF	TGTGCCAGCAGTGAAGACGGGGGACAGGGAAACACTGAAGCTTTCTTT	TRBV2	TRBJ1-1	NA	TRBD1
CSARGTQGGRPWEQYF	TGCAGTGCTAGGGGCACACAGGGGGGAAGACCCTGGGAGCAGTACTTC	TRBV20-1	TRBJ2-7	NA	TRBD1
CASRRQGAGGNAIYF	TGCGCCAGCAGGCGACAGGGGGCCGGTGGAAACGCCATATATTTT	TRBV4-1	TRBJ1-3	NA	TRBD1
CASSLAGTYGYTF	TGTGCCAGCAGCTTAGCAGGGACCTATGGCTACACCTTC	TRBV7-3	TRBJ1-2	NA	NA